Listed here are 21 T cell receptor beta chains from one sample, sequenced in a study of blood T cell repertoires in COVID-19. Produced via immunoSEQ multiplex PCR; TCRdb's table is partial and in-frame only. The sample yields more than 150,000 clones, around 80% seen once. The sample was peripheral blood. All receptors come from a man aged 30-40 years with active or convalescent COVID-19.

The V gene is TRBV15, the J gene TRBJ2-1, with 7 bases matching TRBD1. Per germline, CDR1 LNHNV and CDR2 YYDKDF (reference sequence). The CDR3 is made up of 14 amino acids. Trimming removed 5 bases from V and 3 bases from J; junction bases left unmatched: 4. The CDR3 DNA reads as TGTGCCACCAGCGTACGACAGGGCTACAATGAGCAGTTCTTC. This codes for CATSVRQGYNEQFF.

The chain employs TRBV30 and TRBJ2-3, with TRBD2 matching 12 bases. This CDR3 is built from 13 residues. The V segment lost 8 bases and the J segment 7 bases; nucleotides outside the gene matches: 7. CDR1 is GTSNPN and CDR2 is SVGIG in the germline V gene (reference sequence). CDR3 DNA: TGTGCCGGTACCGGGACTAGCGGGTATACGCAGTATTTT. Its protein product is CAGTGTSGYTQYF.

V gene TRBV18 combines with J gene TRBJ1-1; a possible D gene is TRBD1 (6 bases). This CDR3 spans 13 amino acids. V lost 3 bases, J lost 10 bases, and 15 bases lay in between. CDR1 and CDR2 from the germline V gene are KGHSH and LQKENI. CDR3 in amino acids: CASSPRGGEGAFF. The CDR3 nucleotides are TGTGCCAGCTCACCCCGCGGGGGCGAGGGAGCTTTCTTT.

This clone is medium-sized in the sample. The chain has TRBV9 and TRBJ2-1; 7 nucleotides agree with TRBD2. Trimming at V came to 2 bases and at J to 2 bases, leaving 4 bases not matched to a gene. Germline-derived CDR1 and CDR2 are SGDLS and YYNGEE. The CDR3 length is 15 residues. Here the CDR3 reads CASSVSAGAYNEQFF. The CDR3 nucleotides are TGTGCCAGCAGCGTTTCGGCGGGAGCCTACAATGAGCAGTTCTTC.

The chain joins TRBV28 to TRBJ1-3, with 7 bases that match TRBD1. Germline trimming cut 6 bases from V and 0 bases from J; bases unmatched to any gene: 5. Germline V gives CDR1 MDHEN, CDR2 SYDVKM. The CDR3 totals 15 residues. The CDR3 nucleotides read TGTGCCAGCAGGTTGACAGGGTCCTCTGGAAACACCATATATTTT. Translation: CASRLTGSSGNTIYF.

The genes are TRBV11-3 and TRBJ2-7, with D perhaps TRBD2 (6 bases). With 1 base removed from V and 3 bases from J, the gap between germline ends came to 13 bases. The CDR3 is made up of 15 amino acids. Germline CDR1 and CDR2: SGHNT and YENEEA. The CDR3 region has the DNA TGTGCCAGCAGCTTAGTTTCCGGGAGCCACTACGAGCAGTACTTC. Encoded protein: CASSLVSGSHYEQYF.

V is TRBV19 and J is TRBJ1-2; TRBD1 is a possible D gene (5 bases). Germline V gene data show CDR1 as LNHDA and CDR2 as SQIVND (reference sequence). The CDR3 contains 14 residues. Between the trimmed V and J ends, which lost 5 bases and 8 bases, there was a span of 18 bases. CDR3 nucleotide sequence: TGTGCCAGTAGTGTGGCAGACGGGGCGGGAGGCTACACCTTC. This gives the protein CASSVADGAGGYTF. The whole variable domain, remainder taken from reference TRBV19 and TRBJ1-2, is DGGITQSPKYLFRKEGQNVTLSCEQNLNHDAMYWYRQDPGQGLRLIYYSQIVNDFQKGDIAEGYSVSREKKESFPLTVTSAQKNPTAFYLCASSVADGAGGYTFGSGTRLTVV.

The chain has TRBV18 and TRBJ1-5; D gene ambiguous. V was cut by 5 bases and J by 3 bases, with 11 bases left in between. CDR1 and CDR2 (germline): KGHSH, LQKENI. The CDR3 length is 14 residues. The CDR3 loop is CASSDTYLNQPQHF. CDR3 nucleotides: TGTGCCAGCTCAGACACCTATCTCAATCAGCCCCAGCATTTT.

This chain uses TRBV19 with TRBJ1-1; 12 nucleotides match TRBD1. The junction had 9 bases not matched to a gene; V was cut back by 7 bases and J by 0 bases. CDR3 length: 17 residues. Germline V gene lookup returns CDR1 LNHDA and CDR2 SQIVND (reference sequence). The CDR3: CASNNRGTGGMNTEAFF. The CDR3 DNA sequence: TGTGCCAGTAATAATAGGGGGACAGGGGGCATGAACACTGAAGCTTTCTTT. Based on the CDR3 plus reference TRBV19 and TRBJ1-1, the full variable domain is DGGITQSPKYLFRKEGQNVTLSCEQNLNHDAMYWYRQDPGQGLRLIYYSQIVNDFQKGDIAEGYSVSREKKESFPLTVTSAQKNPTAFYLCASNNRGTGGMNTEAFFGQGTRLTVV.

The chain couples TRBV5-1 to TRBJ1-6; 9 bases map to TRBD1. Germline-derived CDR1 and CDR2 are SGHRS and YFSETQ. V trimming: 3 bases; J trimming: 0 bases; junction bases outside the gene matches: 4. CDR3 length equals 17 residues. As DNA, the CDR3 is TGCGCCAGCAGCTCCGGGACAGGGAGCTCCTATAATTCACCCCTCCACTTT. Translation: CASSSGTGSSYNSPLHF. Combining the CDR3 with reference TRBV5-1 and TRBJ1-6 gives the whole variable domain KAGVTQTPRYLIKTRGQQVTLSCSPISGHRSVSWYQQTPGQGLQFLFEYFSETQRNKGNFPGRFSGRQFSNSRSEMNVSTLELGDSALYLCASSSGTGSSYNSPLHFGNGTRLTVT.

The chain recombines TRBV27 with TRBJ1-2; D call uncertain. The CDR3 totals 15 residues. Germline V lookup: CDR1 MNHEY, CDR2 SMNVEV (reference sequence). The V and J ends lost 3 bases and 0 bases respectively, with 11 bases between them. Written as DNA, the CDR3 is TGTGCCAGCAGTTTTGGGCGCTCAGCTAACTATGGCTACACCTTC. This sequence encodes CASSFGRSANYGYTF.

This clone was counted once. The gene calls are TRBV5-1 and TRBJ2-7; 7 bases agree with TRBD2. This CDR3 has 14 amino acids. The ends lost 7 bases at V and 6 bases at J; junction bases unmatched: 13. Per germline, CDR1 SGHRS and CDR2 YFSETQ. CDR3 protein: CASRGWEGVAEQYF. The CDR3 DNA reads TGCGCCAGCCGCGGCTGGGAGGGAGTAGCCGAGCAGTACTTC.

The CDR3 nucleotides read TGTGCCAGCAGCGCGGGGACAGGGGACGGCTACACCTTC. Amino acid sequence: CASSAGTGDGYTF. The genes are TRBV9 and TRBJ1-2, with TRBD1 matching 10 bases. Trimming removed 3 bases from V and 8 bases from J; junction bases left unmatched: 4. The CDR3 runs to 13 residues. The germline V gene encodes CDR1 SGDLS and CDR2 YYNGEE.

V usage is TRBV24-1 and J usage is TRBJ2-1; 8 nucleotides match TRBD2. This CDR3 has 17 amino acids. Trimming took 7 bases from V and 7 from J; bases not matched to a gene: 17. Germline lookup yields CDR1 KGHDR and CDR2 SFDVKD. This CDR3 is CATSDRASGSLGNEQFF. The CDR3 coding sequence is TGTGCCACCAGCGACCGGGCTAGCGGGTCTCTAGGGAATGAGCAGTTCTTC.

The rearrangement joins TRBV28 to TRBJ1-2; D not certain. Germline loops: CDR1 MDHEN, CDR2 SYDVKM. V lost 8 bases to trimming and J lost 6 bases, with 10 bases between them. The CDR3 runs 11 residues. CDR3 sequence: CASLRGDGYTF. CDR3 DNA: TGTGCCAGCCTTCGGGGTGATGGCTACACCTTC.

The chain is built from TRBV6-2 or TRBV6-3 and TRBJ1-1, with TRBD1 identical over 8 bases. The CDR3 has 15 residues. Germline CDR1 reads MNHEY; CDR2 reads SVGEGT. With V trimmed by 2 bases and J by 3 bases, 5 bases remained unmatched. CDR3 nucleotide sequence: TGTGCCAGCAGTTACGCCAGGGGGCATTACACTGAAGCTTTCTTT. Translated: CASSYARGHYTEAFF.

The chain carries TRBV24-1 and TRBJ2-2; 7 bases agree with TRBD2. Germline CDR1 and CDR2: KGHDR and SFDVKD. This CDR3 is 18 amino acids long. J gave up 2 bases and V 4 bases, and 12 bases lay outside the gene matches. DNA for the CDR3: TGTGCCACCAGTGACCGTAGCGGGCGGGGGAATAACACCGGGGAGCTGTTTTTT. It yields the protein CATSDRSGRGNNTGELFF.

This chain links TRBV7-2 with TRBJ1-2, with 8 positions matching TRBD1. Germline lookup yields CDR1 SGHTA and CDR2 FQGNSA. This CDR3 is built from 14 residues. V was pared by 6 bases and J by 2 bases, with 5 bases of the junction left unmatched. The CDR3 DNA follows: TGTGCCAGCAGTCTTGACAGGGGCAACTATGGCTACACCTTC. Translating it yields CASSLDRGNYGYTF.

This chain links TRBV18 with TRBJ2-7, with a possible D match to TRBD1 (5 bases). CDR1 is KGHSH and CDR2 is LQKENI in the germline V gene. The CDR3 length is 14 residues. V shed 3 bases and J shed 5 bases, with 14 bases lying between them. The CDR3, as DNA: TGTGCCAGCTCACCCGCGTCAGGGCACAACGAGCAGTACTTC. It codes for CASSPASGHNEQYF.

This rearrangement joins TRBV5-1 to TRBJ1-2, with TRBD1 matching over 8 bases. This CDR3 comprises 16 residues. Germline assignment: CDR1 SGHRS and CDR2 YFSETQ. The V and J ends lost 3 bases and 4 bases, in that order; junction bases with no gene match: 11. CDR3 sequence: CASSSETGVPTYGYTF. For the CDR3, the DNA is TGCGCCAGCAGCTCGGAGACAGGGGTGCCTACCTATGGCTACACCTTC.

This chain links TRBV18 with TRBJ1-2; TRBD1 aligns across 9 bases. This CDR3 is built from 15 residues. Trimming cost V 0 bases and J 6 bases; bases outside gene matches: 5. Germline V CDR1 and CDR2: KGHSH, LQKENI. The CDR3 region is CASSPPGQGRNGYTF. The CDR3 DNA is TGTGCCAGCTCACCACCGGGACAGGGACGTAATGGCTACACCTTC.